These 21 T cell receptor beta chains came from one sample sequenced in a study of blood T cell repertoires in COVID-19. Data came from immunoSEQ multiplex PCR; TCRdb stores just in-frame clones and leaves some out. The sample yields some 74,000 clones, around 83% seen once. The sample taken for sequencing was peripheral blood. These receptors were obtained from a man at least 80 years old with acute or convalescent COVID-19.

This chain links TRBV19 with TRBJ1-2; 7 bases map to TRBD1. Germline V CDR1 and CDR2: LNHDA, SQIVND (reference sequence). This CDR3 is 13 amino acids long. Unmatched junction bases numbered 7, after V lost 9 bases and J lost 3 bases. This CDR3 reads CASWDRGDYGYTF. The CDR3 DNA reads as TGTGCCAGCTGGGACAGAGGGGACTATGGCTACACCTTC.

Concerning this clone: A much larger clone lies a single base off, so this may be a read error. CDR3 in amino acids: CASSKGQGFYEQYF. The CDR3 nucleotides read TGTGCCAGCAGCAAAGGACAGGGTTTCTACGAGCAGTACTTC. The chain joins TRBV7-8 to TRBJ2-7; TRBD1 aligns across 8 bases. Germline V CDR1 and CDR2: SGHVS, FQNEAQ. The CDR3 loop spans 14 amino acids. V was clipped by 5 bases and J by 3 bases; unmatched bases: 6.

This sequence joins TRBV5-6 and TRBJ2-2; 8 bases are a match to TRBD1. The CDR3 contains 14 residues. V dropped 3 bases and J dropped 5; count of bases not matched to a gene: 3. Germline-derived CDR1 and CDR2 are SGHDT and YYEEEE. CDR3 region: CASSSRTGTGELFF. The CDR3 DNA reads TGTGCCAGCAGCTCTCGGACAGGGACCGGGGAGCTGTTTTTT.

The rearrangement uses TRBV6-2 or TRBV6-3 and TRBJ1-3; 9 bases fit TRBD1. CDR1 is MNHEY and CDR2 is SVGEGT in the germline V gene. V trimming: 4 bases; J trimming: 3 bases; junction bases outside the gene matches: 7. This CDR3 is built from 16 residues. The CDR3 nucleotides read TGTGCCAGCAGTTCCGGGACAGGGCCTTTTGGAAACACCATATATTTT. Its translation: CASSSGTGPFGNTIYF.

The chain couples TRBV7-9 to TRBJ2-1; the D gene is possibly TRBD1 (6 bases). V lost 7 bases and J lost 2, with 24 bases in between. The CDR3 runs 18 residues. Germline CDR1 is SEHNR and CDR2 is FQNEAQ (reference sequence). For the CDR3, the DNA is TGTGCCAGCACCTCCCCCTTGGGGCAGGGGTTAACCTACAATGAGCAGTTCTTC. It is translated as CASTSPLGQGLTYNEQFF.

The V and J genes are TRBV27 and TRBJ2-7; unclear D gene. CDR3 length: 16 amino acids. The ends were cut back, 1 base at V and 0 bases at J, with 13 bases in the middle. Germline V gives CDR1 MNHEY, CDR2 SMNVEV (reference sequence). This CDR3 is CASSLYPRLFSYEQYF. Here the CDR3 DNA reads TGTGCCAGCAGTTTATACCCCCGACTCTTCTCCTACGAGCAGTACTTC.

The CDR3 protein is CASSPGQGREKLFF. The CDR3 DNA is TGTGCCAGCTCACCGGGACAGGGTCGCGAAAAACTGTTTTTT. The genes are TRBV18 and TRBJ1-4; 9 positions match TRBD1. Germline CDR1 reads KGHSH; CDR2 reads LQKENI. Unmatched junction bases numbered 4, after V lost 3 bases and J lost 8 bases. CDR3 length equals 14 residues.

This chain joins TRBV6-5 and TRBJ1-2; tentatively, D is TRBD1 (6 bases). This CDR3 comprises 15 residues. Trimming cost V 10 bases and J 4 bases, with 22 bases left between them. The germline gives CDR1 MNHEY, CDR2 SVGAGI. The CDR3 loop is CATQPRTENSYGYTF. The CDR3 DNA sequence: TGTGCCACCCAGCCTCGGACAGAAAACTCCTATGGCTACACCTTC.

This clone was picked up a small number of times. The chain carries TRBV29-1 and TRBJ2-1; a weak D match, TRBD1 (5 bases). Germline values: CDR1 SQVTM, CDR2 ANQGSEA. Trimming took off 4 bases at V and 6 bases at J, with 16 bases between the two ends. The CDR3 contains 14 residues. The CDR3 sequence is CSVVRFQGGNEQFF. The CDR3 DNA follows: TGCAGCGTTGTTAGGTTTCAGGGCGGCAATGAGCAGTTCTTC.

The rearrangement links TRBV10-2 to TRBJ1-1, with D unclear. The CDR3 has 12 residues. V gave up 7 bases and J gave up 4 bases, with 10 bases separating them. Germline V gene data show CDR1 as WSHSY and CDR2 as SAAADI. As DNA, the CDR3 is TGCGCCAGCACCGCAGGCTCCACTGAAGCTTTCTTT. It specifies CASTAGSTEAFF.

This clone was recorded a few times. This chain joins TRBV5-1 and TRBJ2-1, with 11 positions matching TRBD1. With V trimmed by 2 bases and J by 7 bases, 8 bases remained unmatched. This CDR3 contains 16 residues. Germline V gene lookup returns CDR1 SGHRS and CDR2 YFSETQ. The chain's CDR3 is CASSLGPGQGVNEQFF. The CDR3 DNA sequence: TGCGCCAGCAGCTTAGGGCCGGGACAGGGGGTAAATGAGCAGTTCTTC.

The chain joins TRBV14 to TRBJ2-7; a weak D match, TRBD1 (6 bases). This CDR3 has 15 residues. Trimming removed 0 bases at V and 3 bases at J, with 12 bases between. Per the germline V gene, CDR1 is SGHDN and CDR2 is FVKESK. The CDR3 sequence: CASSQEAGVLYEQYF. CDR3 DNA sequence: TGTGCCAGCAGCCAAGAGGCAGGGGTCCTCTACGAGCAGTACTTC.

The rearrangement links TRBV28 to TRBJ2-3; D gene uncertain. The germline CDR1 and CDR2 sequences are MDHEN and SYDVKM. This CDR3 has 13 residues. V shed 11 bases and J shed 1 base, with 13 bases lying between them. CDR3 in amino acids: CASRSSGTDTQYF. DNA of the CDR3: TGTGCCTCCCGGTCTTCTGGCACAGATACGCAGTATTTT.

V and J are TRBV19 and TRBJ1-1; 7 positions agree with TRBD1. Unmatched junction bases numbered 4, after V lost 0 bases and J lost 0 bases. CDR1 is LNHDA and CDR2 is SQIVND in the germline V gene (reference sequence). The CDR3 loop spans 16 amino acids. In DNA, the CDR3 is TGTGCCAGTAGTATAGATTTCGGGACAGTGAACACTGAAGCTTTCTTT. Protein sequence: CASSIDFGTVNTEAFF.

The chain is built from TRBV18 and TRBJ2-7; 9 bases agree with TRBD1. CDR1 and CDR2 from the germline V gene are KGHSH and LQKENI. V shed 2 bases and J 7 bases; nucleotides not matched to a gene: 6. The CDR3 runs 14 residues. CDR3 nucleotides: TGTGCCAGCTCACCAACGGCACAGGGGGCGGAGCAGTACTTC. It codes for CASSPTAQGAEQYF.

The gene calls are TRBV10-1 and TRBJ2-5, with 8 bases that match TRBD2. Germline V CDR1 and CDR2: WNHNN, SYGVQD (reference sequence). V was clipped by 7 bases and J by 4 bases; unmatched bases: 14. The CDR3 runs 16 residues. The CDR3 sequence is CASITRGGGRGETQYF. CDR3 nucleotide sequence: TGCGCCAGCATCACCCGAGGCGGGGGGCGAGGAGAGACCCAGTACTTC.

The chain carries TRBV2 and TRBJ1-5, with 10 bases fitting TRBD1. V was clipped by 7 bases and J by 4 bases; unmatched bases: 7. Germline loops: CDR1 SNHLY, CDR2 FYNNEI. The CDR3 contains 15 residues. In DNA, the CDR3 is TGTGCCAGCAAATTGGGACAGGGGAATAATCAGCCCCAGCATTTT. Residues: CASKLGQGNNQPQHF.

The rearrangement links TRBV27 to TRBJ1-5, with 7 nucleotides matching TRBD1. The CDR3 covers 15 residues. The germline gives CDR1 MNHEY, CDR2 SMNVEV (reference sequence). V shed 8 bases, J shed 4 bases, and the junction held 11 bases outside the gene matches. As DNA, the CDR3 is TGTGCCAGCCCTGGGGACAGCGTTGGGAATCAGCCCCAGCATTTT. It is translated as CASPGDSVGNQPQHF.

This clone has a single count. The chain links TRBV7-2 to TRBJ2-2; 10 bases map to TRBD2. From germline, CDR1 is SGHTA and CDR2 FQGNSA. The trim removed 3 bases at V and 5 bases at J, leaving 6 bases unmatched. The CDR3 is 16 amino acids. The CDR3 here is CASSLGAGLATGELFF. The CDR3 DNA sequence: TGTGCCAGCAGCTTGGGGGCGGGACTAGCGACCGGGGAGCTGTTTTTT. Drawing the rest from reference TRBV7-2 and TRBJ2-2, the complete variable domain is GAGVSQSPSNKVTEKGKDVELRCDPISGHTALYWYRQSLGQGLEFLIYFQGNSAPDKSGLPSDRFSAERTGGSVSTLTIQRTQQEDSAVYLCASSLGAGLATGELFFGEGSRLTVL.

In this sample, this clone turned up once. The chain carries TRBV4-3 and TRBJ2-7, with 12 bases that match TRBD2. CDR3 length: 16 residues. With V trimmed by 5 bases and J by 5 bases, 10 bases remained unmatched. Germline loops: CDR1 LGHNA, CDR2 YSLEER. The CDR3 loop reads CASSLGVTSGSNEQYF. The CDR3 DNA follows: TGCGCCAGCAGCTTAGGAGTGACTAGCGGGAGTAACGAGCAGTACTTC.

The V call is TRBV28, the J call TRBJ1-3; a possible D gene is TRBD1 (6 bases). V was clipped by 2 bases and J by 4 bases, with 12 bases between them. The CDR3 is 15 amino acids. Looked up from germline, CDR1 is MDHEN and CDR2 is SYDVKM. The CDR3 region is CASSLAQGRGNTIYF. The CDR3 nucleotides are TGTGCCAGCAGTTTAGCCCAGGGGCGCGGAAACACCATATATTTT.